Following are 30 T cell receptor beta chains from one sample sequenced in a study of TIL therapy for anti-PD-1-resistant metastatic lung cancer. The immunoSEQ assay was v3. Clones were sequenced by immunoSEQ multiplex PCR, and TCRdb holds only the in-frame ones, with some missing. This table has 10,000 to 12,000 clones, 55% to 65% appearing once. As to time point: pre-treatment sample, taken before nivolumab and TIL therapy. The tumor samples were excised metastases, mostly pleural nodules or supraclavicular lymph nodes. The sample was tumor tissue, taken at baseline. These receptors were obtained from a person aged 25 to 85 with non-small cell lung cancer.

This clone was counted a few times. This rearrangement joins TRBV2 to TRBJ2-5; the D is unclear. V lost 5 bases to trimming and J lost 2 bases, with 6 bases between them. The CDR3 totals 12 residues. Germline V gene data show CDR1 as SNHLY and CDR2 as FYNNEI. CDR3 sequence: CASSQLQETQYF. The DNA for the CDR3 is TGTGCCAGCAGTCAACTTCAAGAGACCCAGTACTTC.

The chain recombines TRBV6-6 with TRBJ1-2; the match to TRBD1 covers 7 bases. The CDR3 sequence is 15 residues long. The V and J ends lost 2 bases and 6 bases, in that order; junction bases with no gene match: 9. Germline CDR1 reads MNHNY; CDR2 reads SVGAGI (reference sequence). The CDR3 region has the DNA TGTGCCAGCAGTTACAGCCATACAGGGGATGATGGCTACACCTTC. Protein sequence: CASSYSHTGDDGYTF.

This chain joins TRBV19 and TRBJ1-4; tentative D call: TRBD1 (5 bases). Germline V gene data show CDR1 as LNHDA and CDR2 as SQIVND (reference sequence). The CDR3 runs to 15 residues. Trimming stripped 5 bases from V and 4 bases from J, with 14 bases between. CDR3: CASSPRSRDNEKLFF. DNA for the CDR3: TGTGCCAGTAGTCCCCGCAGCAGGGATAATGAAAAACTGTTTTTT. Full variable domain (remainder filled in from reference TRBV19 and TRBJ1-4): DGGITQSPKYLFRKEGQNVTLSCEQNLNHDAMYWYRQDPGQGLRLIYYSQIVNDFQKGDIAEGYSVSREKKESFPLTVTSAQKNPTAFYLCASSPRSRDNEKLFFGSGTQLSVL.

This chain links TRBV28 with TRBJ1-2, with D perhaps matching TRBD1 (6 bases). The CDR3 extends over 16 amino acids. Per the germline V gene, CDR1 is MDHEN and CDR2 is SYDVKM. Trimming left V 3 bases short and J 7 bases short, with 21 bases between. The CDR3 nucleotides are TGTGCCAGCAGTTTTACAGGGACGGCTGTAGGGAGTGGCTACACCTTC. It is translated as CASSFTGTAVGSGYTF.

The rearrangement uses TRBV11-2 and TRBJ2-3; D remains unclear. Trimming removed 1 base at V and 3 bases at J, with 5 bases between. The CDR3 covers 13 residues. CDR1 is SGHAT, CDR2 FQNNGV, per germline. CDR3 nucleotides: TGTGCCAGCAGCTTAGGGCGGACAGATACGCAGTATTTT. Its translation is CASSLGRTDTQYF.

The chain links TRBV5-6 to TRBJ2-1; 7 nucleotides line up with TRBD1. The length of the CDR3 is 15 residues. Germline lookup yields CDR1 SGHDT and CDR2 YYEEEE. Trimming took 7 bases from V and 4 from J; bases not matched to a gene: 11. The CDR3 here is CASHQPGQKYNEQFF. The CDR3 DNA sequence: TGTGCCAGCCATCAGCCGGGACAGAAGTACAATGAGCAGTTCTTC. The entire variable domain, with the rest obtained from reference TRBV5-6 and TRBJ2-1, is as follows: DAGVTQSPTHLIKTRGQQVTLRCSPKSGHDTVSWYQQALGQGPQFIFQYYEEEERQRGNFPDRFSGHQFPNYSSELNVNALLLGDSALYLCASHQPGQKYNEQFFGPGTRLTVL.

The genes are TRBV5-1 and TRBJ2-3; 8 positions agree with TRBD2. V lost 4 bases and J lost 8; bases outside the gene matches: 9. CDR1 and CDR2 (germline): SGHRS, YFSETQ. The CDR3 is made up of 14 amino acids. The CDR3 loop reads CASSPTSAPPTQYF. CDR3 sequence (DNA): TGCGCCAGCAGCCCGACTAGCGCCCCACCTACGCAGTATTTT.

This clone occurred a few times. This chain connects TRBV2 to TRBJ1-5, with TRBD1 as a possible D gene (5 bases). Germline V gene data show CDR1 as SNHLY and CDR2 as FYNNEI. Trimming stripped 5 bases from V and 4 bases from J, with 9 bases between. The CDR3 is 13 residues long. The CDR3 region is CASSQTENQPQHF. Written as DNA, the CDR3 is TGTGCCAGCAGTCAGACAGAGAATCAGCCCCAGCATTTT. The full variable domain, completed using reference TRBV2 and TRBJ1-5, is EPEVTQTPSHQVTQMGQEVILRCVPISNHLYFYWYRQILGQKVEFLVSFYNNEISEKSEIFDDQFSVERPDGSNFTLKIRSTKLEDSAMYFCASSQTENQPQHFGDGTRLSIL.

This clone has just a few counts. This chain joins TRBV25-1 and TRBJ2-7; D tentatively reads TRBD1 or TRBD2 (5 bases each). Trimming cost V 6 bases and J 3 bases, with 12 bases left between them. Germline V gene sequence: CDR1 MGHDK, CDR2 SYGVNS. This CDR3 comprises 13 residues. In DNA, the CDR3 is TGTGCCAGCAGGACGGGACCGAACTACGAGCAGTACTTC. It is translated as CASRTGPNYEQYF.

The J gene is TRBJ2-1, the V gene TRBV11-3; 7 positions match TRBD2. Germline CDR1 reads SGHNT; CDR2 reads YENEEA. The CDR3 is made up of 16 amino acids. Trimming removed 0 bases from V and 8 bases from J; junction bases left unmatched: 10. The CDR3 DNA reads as TGTGCCAGCAGCTTAGATCGAGGACTAGTCACCCATGAGCAGTTCTTC. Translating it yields CASSLDRGLVTHEQFF.

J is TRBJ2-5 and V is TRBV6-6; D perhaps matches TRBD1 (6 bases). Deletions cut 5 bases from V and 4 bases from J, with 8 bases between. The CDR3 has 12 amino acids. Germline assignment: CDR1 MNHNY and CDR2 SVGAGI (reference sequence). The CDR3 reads CASSPGVETQYF. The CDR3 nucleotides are TGTGCCAGCAGTCCAGGGGTAGAGACCCAGTACTTC.

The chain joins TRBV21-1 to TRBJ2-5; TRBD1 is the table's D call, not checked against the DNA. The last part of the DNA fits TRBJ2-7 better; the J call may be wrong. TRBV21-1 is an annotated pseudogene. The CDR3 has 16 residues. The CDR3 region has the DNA TGTGCCAGCAGCAGACTAGGACAGGTTAGACCCCACGAGCAGTACTTC. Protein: CASSRLGQVRPHEQYF.

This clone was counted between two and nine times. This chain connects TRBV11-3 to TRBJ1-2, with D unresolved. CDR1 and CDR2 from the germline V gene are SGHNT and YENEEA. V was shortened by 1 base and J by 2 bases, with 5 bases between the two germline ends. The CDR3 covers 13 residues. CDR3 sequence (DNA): TGTGCCAGCAGCTTAGCGGTCAACTATGGCTACACCTTC. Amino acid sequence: CASSLAVNYGYTF.

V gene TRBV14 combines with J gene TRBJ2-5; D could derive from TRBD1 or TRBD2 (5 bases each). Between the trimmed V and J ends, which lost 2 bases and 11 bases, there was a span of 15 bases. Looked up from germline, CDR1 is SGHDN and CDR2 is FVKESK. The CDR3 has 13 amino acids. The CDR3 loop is CASSQWVQGEQYF. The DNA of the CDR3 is TGTGCCAGCAGCCAATGGGTCCAGGGAGAGCAGTACTTC.

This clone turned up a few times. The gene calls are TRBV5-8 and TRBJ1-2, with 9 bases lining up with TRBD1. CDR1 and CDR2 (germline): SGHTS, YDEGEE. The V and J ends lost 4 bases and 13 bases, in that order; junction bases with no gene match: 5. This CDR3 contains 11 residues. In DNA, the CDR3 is TGTGCCAGCAGCCGGCGGGACAGGGCCACCTTC. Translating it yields CASSRRDRATF.

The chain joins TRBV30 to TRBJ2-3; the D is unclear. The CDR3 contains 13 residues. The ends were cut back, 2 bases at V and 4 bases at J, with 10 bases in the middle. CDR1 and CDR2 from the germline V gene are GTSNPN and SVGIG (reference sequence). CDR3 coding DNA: TGTGCCTGGAGTCTAAGGAGAGCAGATACGCAGTATTTT. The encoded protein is CAWSLRRADTQYF.

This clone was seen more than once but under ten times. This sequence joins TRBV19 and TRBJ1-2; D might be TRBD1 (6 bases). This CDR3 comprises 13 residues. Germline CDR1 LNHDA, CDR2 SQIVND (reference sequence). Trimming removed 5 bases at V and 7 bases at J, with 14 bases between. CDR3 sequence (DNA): TGTGCCAGTAGTGCCACAGGGACCGGTGGCTACACCTTC. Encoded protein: CASSATGTGGYTF. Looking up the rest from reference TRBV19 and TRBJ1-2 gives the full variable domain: DGGITQSPKYLFRKEGQNVTLSCEQNLNHDAMYWYRQDPGQGLRLIYYSQIVNDFQKGDIAEGYSVSREKKESFPLTVTSAQKNPTAFYLCASSATGTGGYTFGSGTRLTVV.

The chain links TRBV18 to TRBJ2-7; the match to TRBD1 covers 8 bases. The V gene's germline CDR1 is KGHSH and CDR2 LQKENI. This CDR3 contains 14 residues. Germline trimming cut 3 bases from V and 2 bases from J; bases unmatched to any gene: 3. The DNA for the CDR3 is TGTGCCAGCTCACCGACAGGGGTTACCTACGAGCAGTACTTC. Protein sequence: CASSPTGVTYEQYF.

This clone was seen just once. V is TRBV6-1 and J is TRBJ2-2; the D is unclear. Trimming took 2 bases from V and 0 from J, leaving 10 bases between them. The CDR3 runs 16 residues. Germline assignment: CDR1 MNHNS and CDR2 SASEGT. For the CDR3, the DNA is TGTGCCAGCAGTGAATTTGTCGGGTCGAACACCGGGGAGCTGTTTTTT. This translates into CASSEFVGSNTGELFF.

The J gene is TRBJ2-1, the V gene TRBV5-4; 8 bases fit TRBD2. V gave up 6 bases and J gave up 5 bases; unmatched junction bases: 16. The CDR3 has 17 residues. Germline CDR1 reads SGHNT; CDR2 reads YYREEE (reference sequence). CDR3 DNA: TGTGCCAGCAACCTAAAAGGACCGGGAGGGTCCCACAATGAGCAGTTCTTC. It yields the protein CASNLKGPGGSHNEQFF.

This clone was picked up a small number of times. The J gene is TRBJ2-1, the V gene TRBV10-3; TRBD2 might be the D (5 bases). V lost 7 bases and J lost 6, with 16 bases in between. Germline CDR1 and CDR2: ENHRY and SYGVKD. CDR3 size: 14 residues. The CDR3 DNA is TGTGCCATCAAGGAGCGGCAGGACCTCAATGAGCAGTTCTTC. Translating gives CAIKERQDLNEQFF.

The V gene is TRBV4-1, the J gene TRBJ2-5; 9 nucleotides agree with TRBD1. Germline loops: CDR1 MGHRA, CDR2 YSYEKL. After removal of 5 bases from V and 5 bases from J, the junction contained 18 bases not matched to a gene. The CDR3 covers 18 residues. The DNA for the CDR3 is TGCGCCAGCAGCTACGGAGGGACAGGGAGGAGGGTAGCTGAGACCCAGTACTTC. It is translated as CASSYGGTGRRVAETQYF.

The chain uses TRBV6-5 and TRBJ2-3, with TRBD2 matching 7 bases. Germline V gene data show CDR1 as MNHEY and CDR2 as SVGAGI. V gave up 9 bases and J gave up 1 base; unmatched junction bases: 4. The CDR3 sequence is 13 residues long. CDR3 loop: CASRRGGTDTQYF. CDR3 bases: TGTGCCAGTAGACGGGGGGGCACAGATACGCAGTATTTT.

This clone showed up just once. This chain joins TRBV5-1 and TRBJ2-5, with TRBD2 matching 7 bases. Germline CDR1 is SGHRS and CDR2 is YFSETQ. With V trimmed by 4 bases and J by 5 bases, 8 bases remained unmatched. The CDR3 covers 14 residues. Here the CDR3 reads CASSRRGSGETQYF. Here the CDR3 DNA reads TGCGCCAGCAGCCGTCGCGGGAGCGGCGAGACCCAGTACTTC.

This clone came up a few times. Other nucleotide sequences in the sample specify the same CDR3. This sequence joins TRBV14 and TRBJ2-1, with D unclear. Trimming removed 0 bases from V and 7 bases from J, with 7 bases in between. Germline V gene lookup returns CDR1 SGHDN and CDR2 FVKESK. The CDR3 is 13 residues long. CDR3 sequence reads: CASSQDLGNEQFF. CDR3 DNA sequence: TGTGCCAGCAGCCAAGATTTGGGAAATGAGCAGTTCTTC.

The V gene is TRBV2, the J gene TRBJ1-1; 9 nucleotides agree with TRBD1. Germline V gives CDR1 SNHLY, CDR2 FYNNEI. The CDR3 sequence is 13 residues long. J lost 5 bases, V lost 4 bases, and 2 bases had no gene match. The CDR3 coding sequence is TGTGCCAGCAGTGGACAGGGGGTGACTGAAGCTTTCTTT. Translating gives CASSGQGVTEAFF.

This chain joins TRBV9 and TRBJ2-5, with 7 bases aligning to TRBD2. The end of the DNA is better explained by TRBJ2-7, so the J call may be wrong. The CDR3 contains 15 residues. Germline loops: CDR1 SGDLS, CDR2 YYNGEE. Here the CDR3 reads CASSPYPGGSDEQYF. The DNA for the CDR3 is TGTGCCAGCAGCCCCTATCCCGGGGGGTCCGACGAGCAGTACTTC.

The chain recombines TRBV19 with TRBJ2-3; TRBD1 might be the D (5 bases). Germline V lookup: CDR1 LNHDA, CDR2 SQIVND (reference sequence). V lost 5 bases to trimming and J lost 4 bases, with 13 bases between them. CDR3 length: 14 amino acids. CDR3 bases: TGTGCCAGTAGTCGGACCCAAGGGGCAGATACGCAGTATTTT. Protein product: CASSRTQGADTQYF.

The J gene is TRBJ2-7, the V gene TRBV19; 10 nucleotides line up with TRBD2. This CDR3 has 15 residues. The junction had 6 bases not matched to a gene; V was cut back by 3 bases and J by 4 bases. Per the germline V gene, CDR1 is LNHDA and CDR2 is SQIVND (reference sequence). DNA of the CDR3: TGTGCCAGTAGTATTAAGCGGGAGGGCGGGTACGAGCAGTACTTC. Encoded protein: CASSIKREGGYEQYF. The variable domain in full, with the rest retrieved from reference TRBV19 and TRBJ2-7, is DGGITQSPKYLFRKEGQNVTLSCEQNLNHDAMYWYRQDPGQGLRLIYYSQIVNDFQKGDIAEGYSVSREKKESFPLTVTSAQKNPTAFYLCASSIKREGGYEQYFGPGTRLTVT.

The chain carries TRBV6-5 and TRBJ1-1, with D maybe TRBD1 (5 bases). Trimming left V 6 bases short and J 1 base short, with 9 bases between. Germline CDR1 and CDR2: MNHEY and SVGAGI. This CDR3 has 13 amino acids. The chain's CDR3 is CASRADTNTEAFF. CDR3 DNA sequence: TGTGCCAGCAGGGCGGACACGAACACTGAAGCTTTCTTT.